The 15 T cell receptor beta chains below come from one sample, sequenced in a study of human T cells and chemical hapten exposure. One entry per CDR3 protein results from TCRdb running MiXCR on the RACE reads. The table shows approximately 400,000 distinct CDR3 sequences, with roughly 5.3% occurring only once. Time point denoted: pre-sensitization, week 0. The treatment denotes: therapeutic diphenylcyclopropenone sensitization with weekly scalp DPC. Sequencing was performed on whole blood, taken in connection with sensitization to the hapten diphenylcyclopropenone (DPC). These receptors all come from a woman aged 45-65 years with alopecia areata. Some clones in this sample may be carry-over from other donors' samples.

The chain employs TRBV7-2 and TRBJ1-2; 7 bases fit TRBD1. The CDR3 is made up of 18 amino acids. The J segment lost 3 bases and the V segment lost 4 bases, leaving 17 bases of the junction unmatched. Germline values: CDR1 SGHTA, CDR2 FQGNSA. The CDR3 nucleotides read TGTGCCAGCAGCTCCTTTGGTCGGGGGACAGCGAGTGACTATGGCTACACCTTC. This codes for CASSSFGRGTASDYGYTF.

This clonotype was seen ten or more times. This chain connects TRBV6-5 to TRBJ1-6; D gene unclear. CDR1 and CDR2 (germline): MNHEY, SVGAGI. This CDR3 region has 11 residues. V was shortened by 7 bases and J by 12 bases, with 10 bases between the two germline ends. CDR3 residues: CASTHGGPLHF. The CDR3 DNA reads as TGTGCCAGCACCCATGGAGGACCCCTCCACTTT.

The V and J genes are TRBV18 and TRBJ2-7, with 9 bases identical to TRBD1. With 3 bases clipped from V and 5 bases from J, the junction kept 8 bases outside the gene matches. Looked up from germline, CDR1 is KGHSH and CDR2 is LQKENI. The CDR3 spans 15 residues. The CDR3: CASSPMGGQGHEQYF. The CDR3 DNA reads as TGTGCCAGCTCACCGATGGGGGGACAGGGCCACGAGCAGTACTTC.

The CDR3 nucleotides read TGTGCCAGCAGTTACCAAACCCCGGGACAGGGCCCCTACGAGCAGTACTTC. Its translation: CASSYQTPGQGPYEQYF. The chain is built from TRBV6-5 and TRBJ2-7; 9 nucleotides align to TRBD1. This CDR3 region has 17 residues. Looked up from germline, CDR1 is MNHEY and CDR2 is SVGAGI. V shed 2 bases and J 2 bases; nucleotides not matched to a gene: 10.

This clonotype was seen more than once but under ten times. V is TRBV30 and J is TRBJ1-1; D is unresolved. Germline assignment: CDR1 GTSNPN and CDR2 SVGIG (reference sequence). V was trimmed by 5 bases and J by 6 bases, leaving 7 bases between them. The CDR3 has 10 residues. The CDR3 DNA follows: TGTGCCTGGGTGCCGGCTGAAGCTTTCTTT. It is translated as CAWVPAEAFF.

The chain is built from TRBV27 and TRBJ2-5; tentatively, D is TRBD2 (6 bases). The CDR3 is 15 residues long. The germline gives CDR1 MNHEY, CDR2 SMNVEV (reference sequence). The V end was cut by 6 bases, the J end by 1 base, with 15 bases between. The CDR3 is CASRSLGTPQETQYF. The CDR3 DNA reads as TGTGCCAGCAGATCCCTCGGGACTCCCCAAGAGACCCAGTACTTC.

The rearrangement joins TRBV10-3 to TRBJ1-1; a possible D gene is TRBD1 (5 bases). Between the trimmed V and J ends, which lost 8 bases and 3 bases, there was a span of 7 bases. The CDR3 is 11 residues long. Germline values: CDR1 ENHRY, CDR2 SYGVKD. The CDR3 bases are TGTGCCATCCAGGGCGACACTGAAGCTTTCTTT. This encodes CAIQGDTEAFF.

Many counts were recorded for this clonotype. V and J are TRBV4-2 and TRBJ2-7; D unclear. CDR1 and CDR2 from the germline V gene are LGHNA and YNFKEQ. V was pared by 2 bases and J by 2 bases, with 16 bases between. The CDR3 runs to 16 residues. As DNA, the CDR3 is TGTGCCAGCAGCCAACGCCGGGTAGGGCTTACCTACGAGCAGTACTTC. Its translation: CASSQRRVGLTYEQYF.

This clonotype was picked up a small number of times. Possible read error: a much larger clone is one base away. The gene calls are TRBV6-2 or TRBV6-3 and TRBJ2-1; 7 positions match TRBD1. Germline V CDR1 and CDR2: MNHEY, SVGEGT. Trimming took 2 bases from V and 9 from J; bases not matched to a gene: 10. The CDR3 is made up of 15 amino acids. This CDR3 reads CASSYVTGFVGEQFF. CDR3 bases: TGTGCCAGCAGTTACGTGACAGGGTTTGTGGGTGAGCAGTTCTTC.

This clonotype was seen only a few times. V gene TRBV28 combines with J gene TRBJ2-7; 9 positions match TRBD2. Germline-derived CDR1 and CDR2 are MDHEN and SYDVKM. V gave up 2 bases and J gave up 0 bases; unmatched junction bases: 8. The CDR3 length is 17 residues. The CDR3 loop is CASSLRIAGDASYEQYF. In DNA form, the CDR3 reads TGTGCCAGCAGTTTACGGATAGCGGGGGATGCCTCCTACGAGCAGTACTTC. Full variable domain (remainder filled in from reference TRBV28 and TRBJ2-7): DVKVTQSSRYLVKRTGEKVFLECVQDMDHENMFWYRQDPGLGLRLIYFSYDVKMKEKGDIPEGYSVSREKKERFSLILESASTNQTSMYLCASSLRIAGDASYEQYFGPGTRLTVT.

The V gene is TRBV19, the J gene TRBJ1-2; 9 bases fit TRBD1. With 9 bases clipped from V and 1 base from J, the junction kept 9 bases outside the gene matches. The CDR3 extends over 15 amino acids. Germline assignment: CDR1 LNHDA and CDR2 SQIVND (reference sequence). Here the CDR3 reads CASTSRTGDNYGYTF. CDR3 nucleotides: TGTGCCAGCACATCCCGGACAGGGGATAACTATGGCTACACCTTC.

The chain couples TRBV4-2 to TRBJ1-1, with D hard to call. The CDR3 is 13 amino acids. Between the trimmed V and J ends, which lost 0 bases and 11 bases, there was a span of 13 bases. Germline CDR1 and CDR2: LGHNA and YNFKEQ. The CDR3 coding sequence is TGTGCCAGCAGCCAAGATTGGGCCGGGGAGGCTTTCTTT. It yields the protein CASSQDWAGEAFF.

This clonotype has ten or more counts. This chain connects TRBV7-9 to TRBJ1-2; D ambiguous. Per the germline V gene, CDR1 is SEHNR and CDR2 is FQNEAQ (reference sequence). The V end lost 0 bases, the J end lost 5 bases, and 7 bases lay between the germline ends. This CDR3 comprises 13 residues. CDR3 coding DNA: TGTGCCAGCAGCTTAGCGCGGGCATATGGCTACACCTTC. Translated: CASSLARAYGYTF. The variable domain in full, completed from reference TRBV7-9 and TRBJ1-2, reads DTGVSQNPRHKITKRGQNVTFRCDPISEHNRLYWYRQTLGQGPEFLTYFQNEAQLEKSRLLSDRFSAERPKGSFSTLEIQRTEQGDSAMYLCASSLARAYGYTFGSGTRLTVV.

The rearrangement joins TRBV7-2 to TRBJ2-3; TRBD1 agrees at 11 bases. This CDR3 contains 16 residues. In germline, CDR1 is SGHTA, CDR2 FQGNSA. Trimming cost V 0 bases and J 5 bases; bases outside gene matches: 4. The CDR3 is CASSLARTGGRDTQYF. CDR3 in DNA: TGTGCCAGCAGCTTAGCAAGGACAGGGGGCAGAGATACGCAGTATTTT.

About this clonotype: This may be a read error: a much more frequent sequence differs by one nucleotide. CDR3 DNA sequence: TGTGCCAGCTCAAAGTTGGCGGGACAGGGGAACACTGAAGCTTTCTTT. Translation gives CASSKLAGQGNTEAFF. The chain carries TRBV18 and TRBJ1-1, with 9 bases identical to TRBD1. The trim removed 5 bases at V and 1 base at J, leaving 8 bases unmatched. Looked up from germline, CDR1 is KGHSH and CDR2 is LQKENI. The CDR3 is made up of 16 amino acids.